These 26 T cell receptor beta chains came from one sample sequenced in a study of PD-L1 blockade in urothelial cancer (dated by TCRdb to the late 2010s). Libraries came from the immunoSEQ multiplex PCR assay. TCRdb retrieved this table from immuneACCESS and kept in-frame rearrangements only. Not all clones are present; in checked studies, unresolved V genes account for under half, and no reason is known for the remainder. The sample table shows around 35,000 clones, and 65% to 85% are seen once. Together, the top ten hold 18% of the sample. This specimen consisted of PBMCs, obtained around atezolizumab (anti-PD-L1) treatment. The origin of the receptors is a man in his fifties or sixties with urothelial cancer.

This clone was detected only a few times. The rearrangement links TRBV11-2 to TRBJ1-2; D uncertain. This CDR3 comprises 15 residues. V was clipped by 0 bases and J by 4 bases, with 12 bases between them. Germline CDR1 SGHAT, CDR2 FQNNGV. In DNA, the CDR3 is TGTGCCAGCAGCTTAGATCTGCAGGCTCTCTATGGCTACACCTTC. Amino acid sequence: CASSLDLQALYGYTF. Based on the CDR3 plus reference TRBV11-2 and TRBJ1-2, the full variable domain is EAGVAQSPRYKIIEKRQSVAFWCNPISGHATLYWYQQILGQGPKLLIQFQNNGVVDDSQLPKDRFSAERLKGVDSTLKIQPAKLEDSAVYLCASSLDLQALYGYTFGSGTRLTVV.

The chain has TRBV27 and TRBJ2-1; the D gene is possibly TRBD1 (6 bases). The CDR3 is 14 amino acids. Germline V gives CDR1 MNHEY, CDR2 SMNVEV (reference sequence). V lost 8 bases and J 4 bases, leaving 15 bases between the germline ends. This CDR3 is CASGRSDSYNEQFF. The CDR3 DNA is TGTGCCAGCGGACGATCGGACAGTTACAATGAGCAGTTCTTC.

This rearrangement joins TRBV7-3 to TRBJ2-1; D not resolved. Germline assignment: CDR1 SGHTA and CDR2 FQGTGA. CDR3 length: 13 residues. Trimming took off 2 bases at V and 7 bases at J, with 9 bases between the two ends. The CDR3: CASSLGPVNEQFF. CDR3 DNA: TGTGCCAGCAGCTTAGGCCCAGTAAATGAGCAGTTCTTC.

On this clone: This specimen includes other DNA sequences encoding the same CDR3. The chain recombines TRBV5-1 with TRBJ2-3; TRBD1 is a possible D gene (5 bases). CDR1 SGHRS and CDR2 YFSETQ come from the germline V gene. CDR3 length equals 14 residues. V was shortened by 0 bases and J by 1 base, with 6 bases between the two germline ends. The CDR3: CASSLEGGTDTQYF. The CDR3 DNA is TGCGCCAGCAGCTTGGAAGGGGGCACAGATACGCAGTATTTT.

The CDR3 sequence is CASSSGIHGETQYF. CDR3 nucleotide sequence: TGTGCCAGCAGCTCCGGGATTCACGGGGAGACCCAGTACTTC. V and J are TRBV7-6 and TRBJ2-5; possibly TRBD2 for D (5 bases). CDR3 size: 14 residues. The ends were cut back, 4 bases at V and 5 bases at J, with 14 bases in the middle. In germline, CDR1 is SGHVS, CDR2 FNYEAQ.

V gene TRBV28 combines with J gene TRBJ1-2; 12 bases match TRBD1. Per the germline V gene, CDR1 is MDHEN and CDR2 is SYDVKM. V lost 8 bases and J lost 3; bases outside the gene matches: 10. The CDR3 covers 16 residues. CDR3 sequence reads: CASGGTGGQGDYGYTF. The CDR3 nucleotides are TGTGCCAGCGGGGGGACAGGGGGCCAGGGGGACTATGGCTACACCTTC.

The rearrangement joins TRBV5-5 to TRBJ2-3, with 7 bases fitting TRBD2. Per the germline V gene, CDR1 is SGHKS and CDR2 is YYEKEE (reference sequence). J gave up 1 base and V 0 bases, and 8 bases lay outside the gene matches. CDR3 length: 17 amino acids. The CDR3 region has the DNA TGTGCCAGCAGCTTGGGGATACTGGGGGGGGGCACAGATACGCAGTATTTT. This encodes CASSLGILGGGTDTQYF.

The V gene is TRBV5-1, the J gene TRBJ2-2; 7 positions match TRBD1. The V gene end was trimmed by 2 bases and the J gene end by 1 base; junction bases not matched to a gene: 5. The CDR3 totals 16 residues. Germline V gene lookup returns CDR1 SGHRS and CDR2 YFSETQ. The CDR3 DNA follows: TGCGCCAGCAGCTTTACAGGGGCTGGGAACACCGGGGAGCTGTTTTTT. It is translated as CASSFTGAGNTGELFF.

This chain uses TRBV6-1 with TRBJ2-7; D might be TRBD1 (6 bases). Germline loops: CDR1 MNHNS, CDR2 SASEGT. CDR3 length: 11 residues. V dropped 6 bases and J dropped 7 bases, with 10 bases sitting between them. As DNA, the CDR3 is TGTGCCAGCAGGAGTCAGGGGGAGCAGTACTTC. Its protein is CASRSQGEQYF.

J is TRBJ2-2 and V is TRBV7-9; perhaps TRBD1 as D (6 bases). Germline loops: CDR1 SEHNR, CDR2 FQNEAQ (reference sequence). CDR3 size: 16 residues. V lost 2 bases to trimming and J lost 4 bases, with 14 bases between them. This CDR3 is CASSLPGAATTGELFF. The CDR3 coding sequence is TGTGCCAGCAGCTTACCAGGGGCGGCCACCACCGGGGAGCTGTTTTTT.

V is TRBV27 and J is TRBJ1-2; maybe TRBD1 (6 bases). V lost 1 base to trimming and J lost 2 bases, with 11 bases between them. The CDR3 consists of 15 residues. Looked up from germline, CDR1 is MNHEY and CDR2 is SMNVEV (reference sequence). The CDR3 reads CASSLFQGWNYGYTF. DNA for the CDR3: TGTGCCAGCAGTTTATTTCAGGGGTGGAACTATGGCTACACCTTC.

This rearrangement joins TRBV29-1 to TRBJ2-3, with D hard to call. Between the trimmed V and J ends, which lost 2 bases and 6 bases, there was a span of 6 bases. The germline V gene has CDR1 SQVTM and CDR2 ANQGSEA. There are 11 residues in the CDR3. CDR3 region: CSVEPGDTQYF. The CDR3 coding sequence is TGCAGCGTTGAACCCGGGGATACGCAGTATTTT.

The chain joins TRBV30 to TRBJ2-1; D is possibly TRBD1 (5 bases). V gave up 2 bases and J gave up 0 bases, with 8 bases separating them. Germline V gives CDR1 GTSNPN, CDR2 SVGIG (reference sequence). This CDR3 contains 14 residues. The DNA for the CDR3 is TGTGCCTGGAGTAGGGGCGGCTCCTACAATGAGCAGTTCTTC. Translation gives CAWSRGGSYNEQFF. Combining the CDR3 with reference TRBV30 and TRBJ2-1 gives the whole variable domain SQTIHQWPATLVQPVGSPLSLECTVEGTSNPNLYWYRQAAGRGLQLLFYSVGIGQISSEVPQNLSASRPQDRQFILSSKKLLLSDSGFYLCAWSRGGSYNEQFFGPGTRLTVL.

The genes are TRBV7-2 and TRBJ2-7; weak D call: TRBD2 (6 bases). Trimming shortened V by 4 bases and J by 7 bases, and 14 bases separated the two germline ends. The CDR3 covers 13 residues. Germline CDR1 is SGHTA and CDR2 is FQGNSA. The CDR3 DNA is TGTGCCAGCAGCTATCGCCGGGACTGGGAGCAGTACTTC. Protein: CASSYRRDWEQYF.

This sequence joins TRBV13 and TRBJ1-5; unclear D gene. This CDR3 comprises 14 residues. V gave up 0 bases and J gave up 6 bases, with 9 bases separating them. The germline V gene encodes CDR1 PRHDT and CDR2 FYEKMQ (reference sequence). CDR3 coding DNA: TGTGCCAGCAGCTTAGGACCCTTTAGTCAGCCCCAGCATTTT. Translation: CASSLGPFSQPQHF.

The chain recombines TRBV29-1 with TRBJ2-2; D might be TRBD2 (5 bases). Trimming took 4 bases from V and 0 from J, leaving 9 bases between them. Germline V gives CDR1 SQVTM, CDR2 ANQGSEA. The CDR3 length is 14 residues. Here the CDR3 DNA reads TGCAGCGTTGGGATAGCGCCGAACACCGGGGAGCTGTTTTTT. It yields the protein CSVGIAPNTGELFF.

The gene calls are TRBV2 and TRBJ1-5; 9 nucleotides line up with TRBD1. The CDR3 is 17 residues long. The germline gives CDR1 SNHLY, CDR2 FYNNEI. V shed 4 bases and J 1 base; nucleotides not matched to a gene: 8. As DNA, the CDR3 is TGTGCCAGCAGTGGAACGGGACAGGGTAGGAGCAATCAGCCCCAGCATTTT. This translates into CASSGTGQGRSNQPQHF.

V usage is TRBV19 and J usage is TRBJ2-7; D call uncertain. The germline gives CDR1 LNHDA, CDR2 SQIVND (reference sequence). The CDR3 is 14 residues long. Deletions cut 2 bases from V and 0 bases from J, with 8 bases between. The CDR3 coding sequence is TGTGCCAGTAGTATAAGCGCCAGCTCCTACGAGCAGTACTTC. Translating it yields CASSISASSYEQYF.

The chain uses TRBV9 and TRBJ1-1, with TRBD1 matching 8 bases. This CDR3 contains 13 residues. Trimming removed 7 bases from V and 5 bases from J; junction bases left unmatched: 7. Looked up from germline, CDR1 is SGDLS and CDR2 is YYNGEE. For the CDR3, the DNA is TGTGCCAGCTCTCGGACAGGGAGAACTGAAGCTTTCTTT. Its protein product is CASSRTGRTEAFF.

The chain links TRBV28 to TRBJ2-1, with D possibly matching TRBD2 (5 bases). Looked up from germline, CDR1 is MDHEN and CDR2 is SYDVKM. This CDR3 contains 15 residues. The germline V and J ends were trimmed by 5 bases and 1 base, with 12 bases remaining between them. CDR3 loop: CASSPYRGSYNEQFF. CDR3 nucleotides: TGTGCCAGCAGTCCCTATAGAGGGTCCTACAATGAGCAGTTCTTC.

This clone showed up just a few times. The rearrangement links TRBV7-9 to TRBJ1-5, with a possible D match to TRBD1 (6 bases). Germline V gene sequence: CDR1 SEHNR, CDR2 FQNEAQ (reference sequence). V lost 5 bases and J lost 6, with 17 bases in between. The CDR3 extends over 15 amino acids. The CDR3 sequence: CASSLDRLGTQPQHF. The DNA for the CDR3 is TGTGCCAGCAGCCTCGACAGGCTGGGGACTCAGCCCCAGCATTTT.

CDR3: CASSYSYSGNTEAFF. The CDR3, as DNA: TGTGCCAGCAGTTACTCGTACAGCGGGAACACTGAAGCTTTCTTT. The V gene is TRBV6-5, the J gene TRBJ1-1, with D uncertain. Trimming shortened V by 0 bases and J by 1 base, and 9 bases separated the two germline ends. In germline, CDR1 is MNHEY, CDR2 SVGAGI. The CDR3 has 15 amino acids.

The gene calls are TRBV11-3 and TRBJ2-1; TRBD2 agrees at 7 bases. Germline V lookup: CDR1 SGHNT, CDR2 YENEEA. This CDR3 has 15 residues. With 5 bases clipped from V and 8 bases from J, the junction kept 12 bases outside the gene matches. CDR3 nucleotide sequence: TGTGCCAGCAGCCCCCCGGGCGGGGGATGGGATGAGCAGTTCTTC. Protein product: CASSPPGGGWDEQFF. Combining the CDR3 with reference TRBV11-3 and TRBJ2-1 gives the whole variable domain EAGVVQSPRYKIIEKKQPVAFWCNPISGHNTLYWYLQNLGQGPELLIRYENEEAVDDSQLPKDRFSAERLKGVDSTLKIQPAELGDSAVYLCASSPPGGGWDEQFFGPGTRLTVL.

Written as DNA, the CDR3 is TGCAGTGCGGGGGTCGATACGCAGTATTTT. Translating gives CSAGVDTQYF. The chain employs TRBV29-1 and TRBJ2-3; 7 bases are shared with TRBD2. CDR3 length: 10 residues. CDR1 is SQVTM, CDR2 ANQGSEA, per germline.

Remarks on this clone: Other nucleotide sequences in the sample specify the same CDR3. The V and J genes are TRBV5-1 and TRBJ1-6; D may be TRBD1 (5 bases). Germline CDR1 and CDR2: SGHRS and YFSETQ. V was shortened by 0 bases and J by 9 bases, with 10 bases between the two germline ends. This CDR3 is built from 14 residues. The CDR3 protein is CASSLGDRGSPLHF. CDR3 DNA: TGCGCCAGCAGCTTGGGAGATAGGGGTTCACCCCTCCACTTT.

The rearrangement links TRBV5-4 to TRBJ1-6; 11 positions match TRBD1. The CDR3 length is 16 residues. The ends lost 4 bases at V and 8 bases at J; junction bases unmatched: 8. Germline CDR1 reads SGHNT; CDR2 reads YYREEE (reference sequence). The CDR3 loop is CASSPGTGGGYSPLHF. Here the CDR3 DNA reads TGTGCCAGCAGCCCAGGGACAGGGGGTGGATATTCACCCCTCCACTTT.